Below, 13 T cell receptor beta chains from the same sample are listed, as sequenced in a study of T cell responses to AZD1222 COVID-19 vaccine. Measured with immunoSEQ multiplex PCR; TCRdb has only the in-frame clones, and not every one. The table has more than 150,000 clones, about 90% seen once. The sample in question was peripheral blood, obtained on day 0 of AZD1222 vaccination. The receptor source for this set is an adult in good health.

The CDR3 protein is CASQGVGPYNEQFF. CDR3 in DNA: TGCGCCAGCCAGGGGGTTGGACCATACAATGAGCAGTTCTTC. The V and J genes are TRBV5-1 and TRBJ2-1; 7 nucleotides line up with TRBD1. Germline values: CDR1 SGHRS, CDR2 YFSETQ. The length of the CDR3 is 14 residues. With 7 bases clipped from V and 4 bases from J, the junction kept 8 bases outside the gene matches.

The count of this clone is one. The chain is built from TRBV20-1 and TRBJ1-5; no clear D. Germline-derived CDR1 and CDR2 are DFQATT and SNEGSKA (reference sequence). This CDR3 region has 15 residues. Between the trimmed V and J ends, which lost 3 bases and 2 bases, there was a span of 14 bases. As DNA, the CDR3 is TGCAGTGCTAGTAGCTCTCCCGGGGGCAATCAGCCCCAGCATTTT. Its protein product is CSASSSPGGNQPQHF.

The chain employs TRBV28 and TRBJ2-7; 14 bases fit TRBD2. The CDR3 spans 14 residues. The germline CDR1 and CDR2 sequences are MDHEN and SYDVKM. The trim removed 7 bases at V and 7 bases at J, leaving 6 bases unmatched. CDR3 protein: CASTGLAGGTEQYF. DNA for the CDR3: TGTGCCAGCACCGGACTAGCGGGAGGAACGGAGCAGTACTTC.

The V call is TRBV5-6, the J call TRBJ2-7, with D hard to call. The germline V gene encodes CDR1 SGHDT and CDR2 YYEEEE. The CDR3 covers 12 residues. V lost 3 bases and J 4 bases, leaving 8 bases between the germline ends. The CDR3 bases are TGTGCCAGCAGCTACTACCAATACGAGCAGTACTTC. It specifies CASSYYQYEQYF. Complete variable domain (other parts from reference TRBV5-6 and TRBJ2-7): DAGVTQSPTHLIKTRGQQVTLRCSPKSGHDTVSWYQQALGQGPQFIFQYYEEEERQRGNFPDRFSGHQFPNYSSELNVNALLLGDSALYLCASSYYQYEQYFGPGTRLTVT.

The rearrangement joins TRBV20-1 to TRBJ2-1; the match to TRBD2 covers 7 bases. CDR3 length: 14 amino acids. Germline assignment: CDR1 DFQATT and CDR2 SNEGSKA (reference sequence). Trimming cost V 3 bases and J 3 bases; bases outside gene matches: 5. The CDR3 DNA follows: TGCAGTGCTAGTAGCAGCGGGATCTACAATGAGCAGTTCTTC. Protein product: CSASSSGIYNEQFF.

The count of this clone is one. The rearrangement uses TRBV6-2 or TRBV6-3 and TRBJ1-1, with D unclear. Trimming removed 6 bases from V and 4 bases from J, with 12 bases in between. The CDR3 is made up of 13 amino acids. Germline CDR1 MNHEY, CDR2 SVGEGT. CDR3 DNA: TGTGCCAGCAGCCGTCTTGGGGTCACTGAAGCTTTCTTT. It encodes CASSRLGVTEAFF.

Here the CDR3 DNA reads TGTGCCAGCAGCTTGCCCGGAATTGTAGGCTACACCTTC. This sequence encodes CASSLPGIVGYTF. V and J are TRBV5-6 and TRBJ1-2, with D hard to call. CDR3 length equals 13 residues. Trimming shortened V by 1 base and J by 8 bases, and 12 bases separated the two germline ends. Per germline, CDR1 SGHDT and CDR2 YYEEEE.

The J gene is TRBJ2-1, the V gene TRBV7-7; D is perhaps TRBD2 (6 bases). V was shortened by 2 bases and J by 0 bases, with 14 bases between the two germline ends. Germline assignment: CDR1 SSHAT and CDR2 FNYEAQ (reference sequence). CDR3 size: 17 residues. The CDR3 nucleotides read TGTGCCAGCAGCTTATCGGTTAGGGACTCCTCCTACAATGAGCAGTTCTTC. This translates into CASSLSVRDSSYNEQFF.

The rearrangement links TRBV7-3 to TRBJ2-7; TRBD1 matches 8 bases. The trim removed 2 bases at V and 3 bases at J, leaving 6 bases unmatched. The CDR3 sequence is 15 residues long. Per germline, CDR1 SGHTA and CDR2 FQGTGA. CDR3 bases: TGTGCCAGCAGCTTAGGAACAGGGGGTTTCTACGAGCAGTACTTC. This translates into CASSLGTGGFYEQYF.

V usage is TRBV24-1 and J usage is TRBJ1-1, with D possibly being TRBD1 (5 bases). Germline CDR1 KGHDR, CDR2 SFDVKD. V lost 3 bases and J 3 bases, leaving 10 bases between the germline ends. The CDR3 is 14 residues long. The CDR3: CATSDAGKYTEAFF. The CDR3 DNA is TGTGCCACCAGTGATGCAGGGAAGTACACTGAAGCTTTCTTT.

In its sample, this clone was seen once. The chain carries TRBV5-8 and TRBJ1-2; 10 bases fit TRBD1. CDR3 length: 15 amino acids. V lost 4 bases and J lost 4; bases outside the gene matches: 7. Germline CDR1 reads SGHTS; CDR2 reads YDEGEE. The CDR3 loop reads CASSPKGQGIYGYTF. The CDR3 nucleotides read TGTGCCAGCAGCCCCAAGGGACAGGGGATCTATGGCTACACCTTC.

This clone was found a few times. The chain combines TRBV5-1 with TRBJ1-5; D is undetermined. The CDR3 loop spans 15 amino acids. Germline loops: CDR1 SGHRS, CDR2 YFSETQ. V gave up 0 bases and J gave up 0 bases, with 7 bases separating them. CDR3 DNA: TGCGCCAGCAGCTTGGATGGTTATAGCAATCAGCCCCAGCATTTT. This translates into CASSLDGYSNQPQHF.

V and J are TRBV9 and TRBJ2-7; TRBD1 matches 9 bases. CDR1 is SGDLS and CDR2 is YYNGEE in the germline V gene. The CDR3 runs to 15 residues. The trim removed 0 bases at V and 5 bases at J, leaving 6 bases unmatched. The CDR3 spells CASSVEGTGTHEQYF. CDR3 bases: TGTGCCAGCAGCGTAGAGGGGACAGGGACCCACGAGCAGTACTTC.